This TCR beta chain was recorded in a study of CD8 T cells in Susac syndrome. Study context: Within the sequenced Susac syndrome patient group, about six exhibited active disease and fewer than 10 were in remission. The Susac syndrome patients were therapy-naive, on corticosteroids, or on intravenous immunoglobulin alone at blood draw.

cDNA came from about 0.5 to 1 ug RNA primed by random hexamers. Coverage of TCR beta CDR3 amplification by immunoSEQ multiplex PCR extended to 54 Vbeta and 13 Jbeta. Each CDR3 protein gets one entry after TCRdb re-called the immunoSEQ multiplex PCR reads with MiXCR. This sample has about 94,000 distinct CDR3 sequences, with over 90% found just once. The germline V gene encodes CDR1 DFQATT and CDR2 SNEGSKA (reference sequence). The CDR3 loop spans 13 amino acids. The V end was cut by 5 bases, the J end by 3 bases, with 11 bases between. The V gene is TRBV20-1, the J gene TRBJ2-1; D may correspond to TRBD1 or TRBD2 (6 bases each). Sequencing input: CD4+ T cells from PBMCs. The receptor comes from a human donor with Susac syndrome. The CDR3: CSAQGGNYNEQFF. CDR3 coding DNA: TGCAGTGCTCAAGGGGGGAACTACAATGAGCAGTTCTTC.